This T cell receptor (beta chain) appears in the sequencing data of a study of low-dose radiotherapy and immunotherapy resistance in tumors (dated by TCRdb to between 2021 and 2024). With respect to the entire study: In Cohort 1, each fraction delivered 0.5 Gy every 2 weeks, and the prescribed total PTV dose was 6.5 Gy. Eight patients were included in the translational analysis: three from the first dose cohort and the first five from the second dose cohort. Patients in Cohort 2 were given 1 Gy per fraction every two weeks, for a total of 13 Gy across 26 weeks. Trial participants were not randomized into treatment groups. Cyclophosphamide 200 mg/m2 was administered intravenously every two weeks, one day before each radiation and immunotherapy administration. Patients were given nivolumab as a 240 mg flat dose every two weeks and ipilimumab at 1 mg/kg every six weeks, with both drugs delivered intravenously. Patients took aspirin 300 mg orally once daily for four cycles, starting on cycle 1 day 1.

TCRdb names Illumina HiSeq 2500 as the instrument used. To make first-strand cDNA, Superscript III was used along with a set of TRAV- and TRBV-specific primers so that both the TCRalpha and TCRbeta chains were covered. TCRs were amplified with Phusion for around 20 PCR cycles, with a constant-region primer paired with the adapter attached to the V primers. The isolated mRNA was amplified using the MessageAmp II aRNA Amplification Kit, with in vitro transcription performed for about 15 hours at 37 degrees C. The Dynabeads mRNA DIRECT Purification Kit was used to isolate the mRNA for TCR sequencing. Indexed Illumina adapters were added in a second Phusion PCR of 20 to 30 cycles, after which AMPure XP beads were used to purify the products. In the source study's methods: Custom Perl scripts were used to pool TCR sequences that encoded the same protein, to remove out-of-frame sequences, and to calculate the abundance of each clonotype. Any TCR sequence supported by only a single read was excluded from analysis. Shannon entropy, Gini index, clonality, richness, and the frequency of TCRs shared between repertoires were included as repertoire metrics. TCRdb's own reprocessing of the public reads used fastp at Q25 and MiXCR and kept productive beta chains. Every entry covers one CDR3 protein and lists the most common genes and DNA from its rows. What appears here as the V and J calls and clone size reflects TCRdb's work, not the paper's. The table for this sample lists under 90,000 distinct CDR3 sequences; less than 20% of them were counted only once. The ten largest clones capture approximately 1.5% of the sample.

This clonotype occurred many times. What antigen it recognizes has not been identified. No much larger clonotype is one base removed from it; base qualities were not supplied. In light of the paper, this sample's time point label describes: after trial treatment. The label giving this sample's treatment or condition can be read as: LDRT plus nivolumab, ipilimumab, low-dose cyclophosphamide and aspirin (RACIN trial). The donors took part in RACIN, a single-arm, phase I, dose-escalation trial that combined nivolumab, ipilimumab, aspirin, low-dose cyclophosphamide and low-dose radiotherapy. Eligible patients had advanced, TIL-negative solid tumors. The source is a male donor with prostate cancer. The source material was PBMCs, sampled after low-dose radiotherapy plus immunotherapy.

The DNA reads as follows: TGCAGCGTTGAAGGGGACAAGACTAATGAGCAGTTCTTC. The encoded protein is CSVEGDKTNEQFF. This chain is built from TRBV29-1 and TRBJ2-1; perhaps TRBD1 is the D gene, with 6 bases matching. The CDR3 spans 13 residues, from the cysteine through the phenylalanine. The only DNA kept is the CDR3, 39 bases in frame from the first base. V loses 1 base of germline sequence and J loses 7 bases, and the interval between the two ends is 11 bases. CDR1 and CDR2 are read off the germline V gene as SQVTM and ANQGSEA.